This entry concerns a single T cell receptor (beta chain). Its antigen is unknown. Germline V lookup: CDR1 MNHEY, CDR2 SMNVEV (reference sequence). CDR3 length: 14 residues. The ends were cut back, 1 base at V and 9 bases at J, with 13 bases in the middle. Profiling relied on immunoSEQ multiplex PCR, and the TCRdb table lists in-frame clones only, not all of them. Found here are more than 40,000 clones, over 75% of them singletons; the top ten hold less than 2%. The sample comes from a study of OX40 agonist ivuxolimab in advanced cancers. Findings and limits, study-wide: Antigens targeted by the expanded peripheral T cells were not determined.

This receptor was taken from an adult with an advanced solid tumor such as melanoma, head and neck, liver or kidney cancer. This specimen consisted of CD4+ or CD8+ T cells sorted from blood, obtained in a trial of the OX40 agonist ivuxolimab. V usage is TRBV27 and J usage is TRBJ2-4; D is tentatively TRBD1 or TRBD2 (5 bases each). The CDR3 DNA is TGTGCCAGCAGTTTATGGGGGTTCGGTGCCATTCAGTACTTC. It translates to CASSLWGFGAIQYF.